Following are 18 T cell receptor beta chains from one sample sequenced in a study of blood T cells in healthy people across ages. Primed by a sample-barcoded 5' primer and a J-beta primer mix, a second PCR proceeded for about 7 to 12 cycles. From the 5' RACE reads, TCRdb called clonotypes with MiXCR, one entry per CDR3 protein. The sample lists roughly 1.5 million distinct CDR3 sequences, approximately 43% occurring once. The sample was blood. The receptors come from a woman aged 18-35 years in good health.

This clonotype was counted only a few times. The chain recombines TRBV19 with TRBJ2-1; D is tentatively TRBD1 or TRBD2 (5 bases each). This CDR3 comprises 16 residues. The V gene lost 7 bases and the J gene lost 5 bases, with 21 bases spanning the gap. Germline-derived CDR1 and CDR2 are LNHDA and SQIVND (reference sequence). The CDR3 DNA reads TGTGCCAGTACTCCCCGGGACGACAGCCTTGACAATGAGCAGTTCTTC. Translated, it gives CASTPRDDSLDNEQFF.

J is TRBJ1-5 and V is TRBV28; D is uncertain. Trimming took 3 bases from V and 7 from J, leaving 13 bases between them. The CDR3 is 14 amino acids. Germline V gene data show CDR1 as MDHEN and CDR2 as SYDVKM. As DNA, the CDR3 is TGTGCCAGCAGTTTCCAGGCAGGTTTACAGCCCCAGCATTTT. Its protein product is CASSFQAGLQPQHF.

This clonotype has just a few counts. This rearrangement joins TRBV7-9 to TRBJ2-7; no clear D. The V gene lost 1 base and the J gene lost 6 bases, with 10 bases spanning the gap. This CDR3 is built from 13 residues. Germline V gives CDR1 SEHNR, CDR2 FQNEAQ (reference sequence). CDR3 sequence: CASSLEAVSEQYF. Here the CDR3 DNA reads TGTGCCAGCAGCTTAGAGGCCGTTAGCGAGCAGTACTTC.

This chain joins TRBV20-1 and TRBJ2-2, with D possibly TRBD2 on 5 matching bases. This CDR3 has 15 residues. CDR1 and CDR2 from the germline V gene are DFQATT and SNEGSKA (reference sequence). Trimming left V 1 base short and J 1 base short, with 10 bases between. Written as DNA, the CDR3 is TGCAGTGCTAGAGTCGGTAGCGTGAACACCGGGGAGCTGTTTTTT. Protein: CSARVGSVNTGELFF.

The chain uses TRBV29-1 and TRBJ2-5; D is unresolved. V was cut by 4 bases and J by 5 bases, with 17 bases left in between. CDR3 length: 14 amino acids. Germline V gene data show CDR1 as SQVTM and CDR2 as ANQGSEA. The CDR3 DNA sequence: TGCAGCGTTGGGAAATCGACCTTTTTCGAGACCCAGTACTTC. It is translated as CSVGKSTFFETQYF.

The CDR3 DNA follows: TGTGCCAGCAGTGGGCTGCGAATTGAGCAGTTCTTC. Its protein is CASSGLRIEQFF. The chain is built from TRBV5-6 and TRBJ2-1; D gene unclear. From germline, CDR1 is SGHDT and CDR2 YYEEEE. CDR3 length equals 12 residues. Trimming took 5 bases from V and 9 from J, leaving 12 bases between them.

Written as DNA, the CDR3 is TGTGCCAGCAGGGGGGGACTGGATAACACTGAAGCTTTCTTT. The encoded protein is CASRGGLDNTEAFF. The chain combines TRBV7-2 with TRBJ1-1; the D gene is possibly TRBD1 (5 bases). The V gene's germline CDR1 is SGHTA and CDR2 FQGNSA. Trimming took 6 bases from V and 2 from J, leaving 13 bases between them. There are 14 residues in the CDR3.

The chain uses TRBV28 and TRBJ2-1; 9 bases line up with TRBD1. This CDR3 spans 18 amino acids. J lost 0 bases, V lost 3 bases, and 9 bases had no gene match. Germline values: CDR1 MDHEN, CDR2 SYDVKM. The CDR3, as DNA: TGTGCCAGCAGTTTCACACAGACAGGGGGGAGCTCCTACAATGAGCAGTTCTTC. Its protein is CASSFTQTGGSSYNEQFF.

The rearrangement uses TRBV6-2 or TRBV6-3 and TRBJ1-2; 9 positions agree with TRBD1. V dropped 4 bases and J dropped 8; count of bases not matched to a gene: 11. This CDR3 is built from 15 residues. Looked up from germline, CDR1 is MNHEY and CDR2 is SVGEGT. The CDR3: CASSFMKGQGDGYTF. The CDR3 region has the DNA TGTGCCAGCAGTTTCATGAAGGGACAGGGTGACGGCTACACCTTC.

In its sample, this clonotype was seen a few times. The chain employs TRBV29-1 and TRBJ1-2; 7 bases agree with TRBD1. From germline, CDR1 is SQVTM and CDR2 ANQGSEA. The CDR3 totals 17 residues. The V segment lost 3 bases and the J segment 0 bases; nucleotides outside the gene matches: 13. The CDR3 protein is CSVDQPLGTETNYGYTF. CDR3 DNA sequence: TGCAGCGTTGATCAGCCTCTCGGGACAGAAACTAACTATGGCTACACCTTC.

The chain employs TRBV7-9 and TRBJ2-1, with TRBD2 matching 14 bases. Judging by the DNA end, TRBJ2-7 fits better; the J call may be wrong. Germline CDR1 reads SEHNR; CDR2 reads FQNEAQ (reference sequence). This CDR3 is built from 19 residues. This CDR3 is CASSMPGTSGSRSYNEQYF. The CDR3 nucleotides read TGTGCCAGCAGCATGCCCGGGACTAGCGGGAGTAGATCCTACAATGAGCAGTACTTC.

CDR3: CATTRYGREAGQPQHF. The CDR3 DNA sequence: TGTGCCACCACGAGGTATGGCAGGGAAGCTGGTCAGCCCCAGCATTTT. The V call is TRBV6-6, the J call TRBJ1-5; a possible D gene is TRBD1 (5 bases). This CDR3 is built from 16 residues. Germline V lookup: CDR1 MNHNY, CDR2 SVGAGI (reference sequence). V was trimmed by 10 bases and J by 6 bases, leaving 25 bases between them.

The table lists this clonotype with a few counts. The rearrangement links TRBV6-5 to TRBJ2-7, with 9 bases matching TRBD2. This CDR3 comprises 16 residues. Germline loops: CDR1 MNHEY, CDR2 SVGAGI. The V segment lost 4 bases and the J segment 7 bases; nucleotides outside the gene matches: 14. Here the CDR3 DNA reads TGTGCCAGCAGTTGGTCTAGCGGGAACCTCGTAGGAGAGCAGTACTTC. Translating gives CASSWSSGNLVGEQYF.

The V and J genes are TRBV15 and TRBJ2-5; D is uncertain. The J call may be in error: the DNA end matches TRBJ2-1 better. Germline V gene sequence: CDR1 LNHNV, CDR2 YYDKDF (reference sequence). The CDR3 has 13 residues. CDR3 DNA: TGTGCCACCAGCAGACCTTCCCAAGAGACCCAGTTCTTC. Translation gives CATSRPSQETQFF.

CDR3 residues: CASSAQSTGGYEQYF. DNA for the CDR3: TGTGCCAGCAGCGCTCAATCTACAGGGGGCTACGAGCAGTACTTC. The rearrangement uses TRBV9 and TRBJ2-7, with TRBD1 matching 8 bases. CDR1 is SGDLS, CDR2 YYNGEE, per germline. The CDR3 runs 15 residues. The J segment lost 3 bases and the V segment lost 3 bases, leaving 8 bases of the junction unmatched.

With regard to this clonotype: A read error may be the cause here, since a much bigger clone is one base away. This chain uses TRBV6-2 or TRBV6-3 with TRBJ2-7; the D gene is possibly TRBD2 (5 bases). The V gene's germline CDR1 is MNHEY and CDR2 SVGEGT. The V end lost 0 bases, the J end lost 7 bases, and 16 bases lay between the germline ends. The CDR3 totals 15 residues. CDR3 DNA: TGTGCCAGCAGTTACTCGACGGACTCCTACAATGAGCAGTACTTC. Its translation: CASSYSTDSYNEQYF.

The chain joins TRBV7-2 to TRBJ1-1, with D perhaps matching TRBD1 (5 bases). Trimming pared 4 bases from V and 4 bases from J, leaving 13 bases between. In germline, CDR1 is SGHTA, CDR2 FQGNSA. The CDR3 is 14 residues long. Here the CDR3 DNA reads TGTGCCAGCAGCTCAGCCGGACACAGCACTGAAGCTTTCTTT. Its protein is CASSSAGHSTEAFF.

There are many counts of this clonotype. The junction shows a germline mismatch at one end, possibly a read error. The chain uses TRBV7-7 and TRBJ1-2; D gene ambiguous. The CDR3 runs 14 residues. CDR1 and CDR2 (germline): SSHAT, FNYEAQ (reference sequence). The CDR3 nucleotides are TGTGCTAGCAGCCGACTCCCTATTAGCGATGGCTACACCTTC. Its translation is CASSRLPISDGYTF.